The 27 T cell receptor beta chains given below trace back to one sample, sequenced in a study of T-cell reconstitution after alpha-beta-depleted transplantation in children (TCRdb year 2016). The treatment or condition label here, explained by the study, means: allogeneic hematopoietic cell transplantation with graft depleted of TCRalphabeta T cells and CD19 B cells. The library was prepared using PCR. Sequencing took place on an Illumina HiSeq 2500. TCR libraries were prepared with molecular barcoding, using unique molecular identifiers to normalize TCRbeta repertoire quantification. TCRdb's own reprocessing of the public reads used fastp at Q25 and MiXCR and kept productive beta chains. Every distinct CDR3 protein forms one entry, paired with its most common genes and DNA. The sample includes 300,000 to 400,000 distinct CDR3 sequences, with 15% to 20% observed a single time. The ten largest clones represent roughly 40% of the sample.

Material: PBMCs, mostly from graft donor cells, obtained 360 days after TCRalphabeta/CD19-depleted stem cell transplant. These receptors were taken from a male patient aged 2-9 years who had a stem cell transplant for acute lymphoblastic leukemia, so the T cells may come from the graft donor.

This clonotype occurred many times. The V gene is TRBV9, the J gene TRBJ2-5; D might be TRBD1 (6 bases). Germline CDR1 is SGDLS and CDR2 is YYNGEE. CDR3 length: 12 residues. V dropped 4 bases and J dropped 4 bases, with 8 bases sitting between them. CDR3: CASSRGRETQYF. CDR3 sequence (DNA): TGTGCCAGCAGCAGGGGGAGAGAGACCCAGTACTTC.

This clonotype was seen a handful of times. The chain carries TRBV4-1 and TRBJ2-7; 10 nucleotides align to TRBD1. The CDR3 spans 16 residues. The germline gives CDR1 MGHRA, CDR2 YSYEKL. Germline trimming cut 3 bases from V and 3 bases from J; bases unmatched to any gene: 8. The CDR3 loop is CASSHAGTGDFYEQYF. The CDR3 coding sequence is TGCGCCAGCAGCCATGCCGGGACAGGGGATTTCTACGAGCAGTACTTC.

By sample share, this clonotype is medium-sized. The chain recombines TRBV4-3 with TRBJ1-2, with 7 bases identical to TRBD1. The CDR3 loop spans 14 amino acids. V gave up 4 bases and J gave up 4 bases; unmatched junction bases: 6. The germline CDR1 and CDR2 sequences are LGHNA and YSLEER. CDR3 DNA sequence: TGCGCCAGCAGCCTAAACAGGGGTAGCTATGGCTACACCTTC. Translation gives CASSLNRGSYGYTF.

This clonotype was detected only a few times. The V and J genes are TRBV7-8 and TRBJ2-1; 9 bases map to TRBD2. The CDR3 has 16 amino acids. Germline CDR1 reads SGHVS; CDR2 reads FQNEAQ. V trimming: 3 bases; J trimming: 9 bases; junction bases outside the gene matches: 12. The CDR3 protein is CASSFRLADITAEQFF. In nucleotides, the CDR3 is TGTGCCAGCAGCTTTCGACTAGCGGATATAACAGCTGAGCAGTTCTTC.

This clonotype was recorded many times. The genes are TRBV29-1 and TRBJ2-1, with 8 positions matching TRBD2. There are 13 residues in the CDR3. Germline values: CDR1 SQVTM, CDR2 ANQGSEA. Trimming removed 7 bases from V and 6 bases from J; junction bases left unmatched: 8. Here the CDR3 DNA reads TGCAGCGGAGGACTAGCAACCTCCAATGAGCAGTTCTTC. Its translation: CSGGLATSNEQFF.

This clonotype was counted ten times or more. The rearrangement links TRBV12-3 or TRBV12-4 to TRBJ2-3; D gene unclear. The CDR3 length is 15 residues. Trimming took 4 bases from V and 2 from J, leaving 13 bases between them. The CDR3 is CASSSVLRPTDTQYF. The CDR3 DNA is TGTGCCAGCAGTTCAGTGTTACGCCCCACAGATACGCAGTATTTT.

The table lists this clonotype with a few counts. V is TRBV4-1 and J is TRBJ2-1, with 10 bases that match TRBD2. This CDR3 has 17 amino acids. Germline-derived CDR1 and CDR2 are MGHRA and YSYEKL. Trimming cost V 1 base and J 2 bases; bases outside gene matches: 5. For the CDR3, the DNA is TGCGCCAGCAGCCAAGGGCTTCTAGCGGGAGCCTACAATGAGCAGTTCTTC. It translates to CASSQGLLAGAYNEQFF.

This clonotype was seen only a few times. The gene calls are TRBV5-1 and TRBJ2-7; no clear D gene. Germline CDR1 reads SGHRS; CDR2 reads YFSETQ. This CDR3 is built from 15 residues. Trimming stripped 0 bases from V and 6 bases from J, with 16 bases between. CDR3 nucleotides: TGCGCCAGCAGCTTGGGACTCCCCGGAGAAAGCGAGCAGTACTTC. Its translation: CASSLGLPGESEQYF.

This chain links TRBV10-3 with TRBJ2-1; 8 bases map to TRBD2. The germline CDR1 and CDR2 sequences are ENHRY and SYGVKD. The CDR3 extends over 16 amino acids. J gave up 4 bases and V 3 bases, and 8 bases lay outside the gene matches. CDR3 loop: CAISDPGLAGYNEQFF. DNA of the CDR3: TGTGCCATCAGTGACCCCGGACTAGCTGGGTACAATGAGCAGTTCTTC.

The chain is built from TRBV28 and TRBJ2-1; D remains unclear. Per germline, CDR1 MDHEN and CDR2 SYDVKM. V lost 5 bases and J lost 6, with 14 bases in between. This CDR3 spans 14 amino acids. The CDR3 region is CASSTTGPINEQFF. The CDR3 DNA reads TGTGCCAGCAGTACAACCGGGCCGATCAATGAGCAGTTCTTC.

This clonotype occurred a few times. J is TRBJ2-1 and V is TRBV2, with unresolved D. This CDR3 is 9 amino acids long. Germline V lookup: CDR1 SNHLY, CDR2 FYNNEI. The V and J ends lost 8 bases and 12 bases respectively, with 8 bases between them. CDR3 sequence (DNA): TGTGCCAGCCTCCCGGGGCAGTTCTTC. This encodes CASLPGQFF.

The chain recombines TRBV20-1 with TRBJ2-7, with 9 bases that match TRBD2. Losses at the gene ends were 1 base for V and 3 bases for J; bases not matched to a gene: 19. Germline loops: CDR1 DFQATT, CDR2 SNEGSKA (reference sequence). CDR3 length: 19 amino acids. CDR3 protein: CSARVNSRGISGSLYEQYF. The CDR3, as DNA: TGCAGTGCTAGAGTCAACTCGAGGGGTATTAGCGGGAGCCTCTACGAGCAGTACTTC.

This clonotype was detected only a few times. This rearrangement joins TRBV19 to TRBJ2-7; D uncertain. CDR1 and CDR2 from the germline V gene are LNHDA and SQIVND (reference sequence). The CDR3 length is 15 residues. The V end lost 0 bases, the J end lost 0 bases, and 9 bases lay between the germline ends. Here the CDR3 reads CASSIDLSVSYEQYF. The CDR3, as DNA: TGTGCCAGTAGTATAGATTTGAGCGTCTCCTACGAGCAGTACTTC.

At least ten counts were recorded for this clonotype. The chain couples TRBV12-3 or TRBV12-4 to TRBJ2-3; 7 nucleotides align to TRBD1. V was pared by 9 bases and J by 6 bases, with 18 bases of the junction left unmatched. The CDR3 totals 16 residues. The CDR3 spells CASAPDRLSYSDTQYF. CDR3 nucleotide sequence: TGTGCCAGTGCCCCGGACAGGCTATCGTATTCGGATACGCAGTATTTT.

This chain links TRBV20-1 with TRBJ2-1, with 8 bases lining up with TRBD2. This CDR3 is built from 16 residues. Trimming cost V 3 bases and J 2 bases; bases outside gene matches: 9. In germline, CDR1 is DFQATT, CDR2 SNEGSKA (reference sequence). The CDR3 is CSASRSAGGPYNEQFF. The CDR3 DNA sequence: TGCAGTGCTAGCAGGTCGGCGGGAGGCCCCTACAATGAGCAGTTCTTC.

This clonotype came up a few times. The chain has TRBV2 and TRBJ2-1; D possibly uses TRBD1 or TRBD2 (5 bases each). V was cut by 4 bases and J by 0 bases, with 13 bases left in between. There are 16 residues in the CDR3. From germline, CDR1 is SNHLY and CDR2 FYNNEI. As DNA, the CDR3 is TGTGCCAGCAGTGCGGGGCAGCCTAGCTCCTACAATGAGCAGTTCTTC. The encoded protein is CASSAGQPSSYNEQFF.

This clonotype has a count of ten or more. V and J are TRBV5-1 and TRBJ2-5; D uncertain. V lost 2 bases, J lost 5 bases, and 10 bases lay in between. CDR1 SGHRS and CDR2 YFSETQ come from the germline V gene. The length of the CDR3 is 13 residues. CDR3 in amino acids: CASSLRVWETQYF. CDR3 bases: TGCGCCAGCAGCTTAAGGGTCTGGGAGACCCAGTACTTC.

The CDR3 DNA follows: TGCGCCAGCAGCTTGGAAGCGGGAGGGCCGTGTGAGCAGTACTTC. It is translated as CASSLEAGGPCEQYF. The V call is TRBV5-1, the J call TRBJ2-7; 10 bases are shared with TRBD2. The germline CDR1 and CDR2 sequences are SGHRS and YFSETQ. Trimming at V came to 0 bases and at J to 7 bases, leaving 7 bases not matched to a gene. CDR3 length: 15 residues.

The chain carries TRBV12-3 or TRBV12-4 and TRBJ2-3, with 10 bases lining up with TRBD2. The ends lost 2 bases at V and 0 bases at J; junction bases unmatched: 5. The CDR3 is made up of 17 amino acids. The CDR3 nucleotides read TGTGCCAGCAGTTTAAGCTGGACTAGCGGTAGCACAGATACGCAGTATTTT. Its protein is CASSLSWTSGSTDTQYF.

This clonotype was observed a handful of times. The chain uses TRBV12-3 or TRBV12-4 and TRBJ2-2, with 15 bases lining up with TRBD2. V lost 3 bases and J lost 5; bases outside the gene matches: 4. The CDR3 totals 17 residues. The CDR3 nucleotides are TGTGCCAGCAGTTTTCCGGGGACTAGCGGGAGGACCGGGGAGCTGTTTTTT. As protein: CASSFPGTSGRTGELFF.

This clonotype was found many times. V is TRBV12-3 or TRBV12-4 and J is TRBJ2-1, with D perhaps matching TRBD1 (5 bases). V lost 8 bases and J 0 bases, leaving 14 bases between the germline ends. The CDR3 totals 15 residues. CDR3 in amino acids: CASGKIRASYNEQFF. The DNA for the CDR3 is TGTGCCAGCGGTAAAATCAGGGCCTCCTACAATGAGCAGTTCTTC.

The chain employs TRBV7-2 and TRBJ1-1; the D is unclear. V was shortened by 1 base and J by 7 bases, with 19 bases between the two germline ends. Germline loops: CDR1 SGHTA, CDR2 FQGNSA. This CDR3 is 16 amino acids long. In DNA, the CDR3 is TGTGCCAGCAGCTTAGAAGAGGTACTTGGAGGTTTTGAAGCTTTCTTT. Its protein product is CASSLEEVLGGFEAFF.

This clonotype was counted a few times. The chain links TRBV6-2 or TRBV6-3 to TRBJ2-5, with 8 positions matching TRBD2. V lost 4 bases, J lost 0 bases, and 16 bases stayed unmatched. Germline CDR1 and CDR2: MNHEY and SVGEGT. There are 19 residues in the CDR3. CDR3 sequence reads: CASSFHSGSSVEDQETQYF. The CDR3 coding sequence is TGTGCCAGCAGTTTTCACAGCGGGAGCTCCGTTGAGGACCAAGAGACCCAGTACTTC.

This clonotype was counted only a few times. The chain couples TRBV11-2 to TRBJ1-2; 9 nucleotides agree with TRBD1. Per germline, CDR1 SGHAT and CDR2 FQNNGV. With V trimmed by 0 bases and J by 2 bases, 7 bases remained unmatched. This CDR3 region has 17 residues. CDR3 DNA sequence: TGTGCCAGCAGCTTAGAACCCCACAGGGGGCAGAACTATGGCTACACCTTC. Residues: CASSLEPHRGQNYGYTF.

The genes are TRBV4-1 and TRBJ2-7; 7 bases match TRBD2. The germline CDR1 and CDR2 sequences are MGHRA and YSYEKL. V gave up 4 bases and J gave up 0 bases; unmatched junction bases: 6. The CDR3 length is 15 residues. The CDR3 DNA reads as TGCGCCAGCAGCCTCCAAGGGACTAACTCCTACGAGCAGTACTTC. Protein sequence: CASSLQGTNSYEQYF.

This clonotype was seen at least ten times. The chain recombines TRBV9 with TRBJ2-1; a weak D match, TRBD2 (5 bases). Trimming took off 3 bases at V and 3 bases at J, with 10 bases between the two ends. The germline CDR1 and CDR2 sequences are SGDLS and YYNGEE. The CDR3 extends over 14 amino acids. The chain's CDR3 is CASSGGKDYNEQFF. DNA for the CDR3: TGTGCCAGCAGCGGAGGGAAGGACTACAATGAGCAGTTCTTC.

This clonotype was counted many times. V usage is TRBV14 and J usage is TRBJ2-7, with TRBD1 matching 9 bases. V shed 7 bases and J 4 bases; nucleotides not matched to a gene: 17. This CDR3 is built from 17 residues. From germline, CDR1 is SGHDN and CDR2 FVKESK. CDR3 DNA: TGTGCCAGCAAAGACCGATACACCGGGACAGGGCGTTACGAGCAGTACTTC. It is translated as CASKDRYTGTGRYEQYF.